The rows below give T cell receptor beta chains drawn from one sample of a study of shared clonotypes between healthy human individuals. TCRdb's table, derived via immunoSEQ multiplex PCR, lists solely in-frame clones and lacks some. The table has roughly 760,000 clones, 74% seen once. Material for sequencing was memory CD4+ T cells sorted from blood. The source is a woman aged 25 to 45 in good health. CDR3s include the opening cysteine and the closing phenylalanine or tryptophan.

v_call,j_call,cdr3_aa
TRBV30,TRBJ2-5,CAWSRRGEQETQYF
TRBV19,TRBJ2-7,CASPTLAVSDF
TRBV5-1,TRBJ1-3,CASSRTTGSGNTIYF
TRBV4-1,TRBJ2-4,CASSLETGNIQYF
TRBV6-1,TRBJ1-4,CASRESDGNEKLFF
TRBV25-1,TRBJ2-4,CASSELQAGGKNIQYF
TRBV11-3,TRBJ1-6,CASSSSDRGANSPLHF
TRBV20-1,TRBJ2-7,CSAHPRDEQYF
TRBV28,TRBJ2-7,CASSLGSGEQYF
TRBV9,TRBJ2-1,CASSQRAPGHNEQFF
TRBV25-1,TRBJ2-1,CASSQDTGFSEQFF
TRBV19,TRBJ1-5,CASSLDRSLGSNQPQHF
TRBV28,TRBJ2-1,CASSGRDSLSYNEQFF
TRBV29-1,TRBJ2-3,CSVEDVREGSTDTQYF
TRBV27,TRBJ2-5,CASSGTGGSLWQTQYF
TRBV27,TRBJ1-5,CASSLLGGNQPQHF
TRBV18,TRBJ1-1,CASSPRELHGTEAFF
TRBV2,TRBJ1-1,CASSPRTGVIGNTEAFF
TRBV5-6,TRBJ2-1,CASSLGRGIIAGGPTEQFF
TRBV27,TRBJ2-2,CASSSPPGTGVRTGELFF
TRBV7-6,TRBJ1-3,CASSLPGGNTIYF
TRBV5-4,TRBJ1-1,CASSPGQTNTEAFF
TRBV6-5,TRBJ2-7,CASSYSDTGAYEQYF